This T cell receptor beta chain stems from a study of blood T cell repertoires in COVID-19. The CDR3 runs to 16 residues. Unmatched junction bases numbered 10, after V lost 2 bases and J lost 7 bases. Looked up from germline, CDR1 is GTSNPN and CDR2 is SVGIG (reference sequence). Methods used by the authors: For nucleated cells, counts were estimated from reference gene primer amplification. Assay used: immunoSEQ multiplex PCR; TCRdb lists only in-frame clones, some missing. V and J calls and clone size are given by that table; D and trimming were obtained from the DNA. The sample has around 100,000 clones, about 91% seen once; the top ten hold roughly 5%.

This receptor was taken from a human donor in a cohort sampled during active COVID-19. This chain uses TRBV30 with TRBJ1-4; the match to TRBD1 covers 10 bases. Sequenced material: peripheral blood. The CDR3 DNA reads TGTGCCTGGAGTAAGGGACAGGGGATTTCGAGTGAAAAACTGTTTTTT. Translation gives CAWSKGQGISSEKLFF. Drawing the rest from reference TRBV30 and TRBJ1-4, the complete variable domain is SQTIHQWPATLVQPVGSPLSLECTVEGTSNPNLYWYRQAAGRGLQLLFYSVGIGQISSEVPQNLSASRPQDRQFILSSKKLLLSDSGFYLCAWSKGQGISSEKLFFGSGTQLSVL.